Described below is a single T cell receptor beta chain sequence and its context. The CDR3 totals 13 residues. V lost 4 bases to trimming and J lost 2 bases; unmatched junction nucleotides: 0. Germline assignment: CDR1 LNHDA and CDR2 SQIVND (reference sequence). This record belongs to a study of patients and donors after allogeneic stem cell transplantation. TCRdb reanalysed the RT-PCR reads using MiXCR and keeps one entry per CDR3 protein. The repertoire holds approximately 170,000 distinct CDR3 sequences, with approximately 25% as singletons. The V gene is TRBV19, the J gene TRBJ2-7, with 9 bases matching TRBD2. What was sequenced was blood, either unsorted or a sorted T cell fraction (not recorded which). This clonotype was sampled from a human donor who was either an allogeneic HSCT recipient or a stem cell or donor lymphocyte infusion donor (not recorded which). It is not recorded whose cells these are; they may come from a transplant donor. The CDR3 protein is CASSTSGTYEQYF. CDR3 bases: TGTGCCAGTAGTACTAGCGGGACCTACGAGCAGTACTTC.